What follows describes a single T cell receptor beta chain. The sample is drawn from a study of shared clonotypes between healthy human individuals. Deep was the level used in running the assay. Sequencing used immunoSEQ multiplex PCR; TCRdb keeps in-frame clones, though not all of them. The sample consists of about 2.4 million clones, more than 80% of them appearing once. Germline CDR1 reads MNHEY; CDR2 reads SMNVEV (reference sequence). V was pared by 6 bases and J by 4 bases, with 13 bases between. The CDR3 consists of 13 residues. Everyone who donated was a Caucasian adult who lived in Nashville, Tennessee. Both subsets, CD45RA+ naive and CD45RA-negative memory, were split from the CD4+ cells.

The clonotype comes from a man younger than 30 in good health. The chain couples TRBV27 to TRBJ2-7; D ambiguous. Sequencing was performed on naive CD4+ T cells sorted from blood. Stated subset: CD45RA+ positively selected. Written as DNA, the CDR3 is TGTGCCAGCAGAGAAGTTATGGGTTACGAGCAGTACTTC. Protein sequence: CASREVMGYEQYF.